The present T cell receptor beta chain was sequenced within a study of blood T cell repertoires in COVID-19. In the study overall: The United States, Italy and Spain provided the acute and convalescent COVID-19 samples.

As processed by the authors: Researchers report that nucleated cell counts were estimated from reference gene primer amplification. The data were produced by immunoSEQ multiplex PCR, yet TCRdb's version contains in-frame clones alone and is incomplete. V, J and clone size derive from that table, while D and trimming were established from the DNA sequence. The top ten clones hold about 8.9% of a sample with about 250,000 clones, roughly 80% of them seen once. The source material was peripheral blood. This receptor was taken from a man older than 75 with acute or convalescent COVID-19.

This CDR3 reads CATSEGPTGRGYYGYTF. The CDR3 coding sequence is TGTGCCACCAGTGAGGGTCCCACTGGGAGAGGATACTATGGCTACACCTTC. The V call is TRBV24-1, the J call TRBJ1-2; D is unresolved. CDR1 is KGHDR and CDR2 is SFDVKD in the germline V gene. CDR3 length equals 17 residues. V was clipped by 4 bases and J by 3 bases, with 20 bases between them.